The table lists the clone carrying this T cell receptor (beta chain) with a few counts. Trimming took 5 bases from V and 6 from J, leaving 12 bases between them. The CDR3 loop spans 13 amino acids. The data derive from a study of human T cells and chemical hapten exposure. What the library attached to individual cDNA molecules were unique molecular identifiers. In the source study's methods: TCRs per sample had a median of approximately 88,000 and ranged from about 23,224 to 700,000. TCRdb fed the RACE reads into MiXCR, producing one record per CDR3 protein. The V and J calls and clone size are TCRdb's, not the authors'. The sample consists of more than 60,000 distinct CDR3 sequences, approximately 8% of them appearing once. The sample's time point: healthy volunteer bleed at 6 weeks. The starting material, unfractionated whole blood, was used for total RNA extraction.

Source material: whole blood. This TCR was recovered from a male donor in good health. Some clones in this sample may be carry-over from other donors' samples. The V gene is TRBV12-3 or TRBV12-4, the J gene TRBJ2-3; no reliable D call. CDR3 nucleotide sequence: TGTGCCAGCAGTCTGGGGAACAGTGATACGCAGTATTTT. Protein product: CASSLGNSDTQYF.